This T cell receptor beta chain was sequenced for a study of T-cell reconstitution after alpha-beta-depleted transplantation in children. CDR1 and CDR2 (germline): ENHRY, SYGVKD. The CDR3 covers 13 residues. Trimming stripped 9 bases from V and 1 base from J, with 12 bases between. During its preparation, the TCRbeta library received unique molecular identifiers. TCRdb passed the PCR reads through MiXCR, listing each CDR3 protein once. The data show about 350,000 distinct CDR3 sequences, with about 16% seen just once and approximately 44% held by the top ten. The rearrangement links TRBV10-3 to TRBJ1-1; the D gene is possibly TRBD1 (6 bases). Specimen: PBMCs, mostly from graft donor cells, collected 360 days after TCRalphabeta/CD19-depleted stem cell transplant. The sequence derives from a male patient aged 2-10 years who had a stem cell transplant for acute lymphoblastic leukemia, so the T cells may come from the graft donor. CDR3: CAIEGTPNTEAFF. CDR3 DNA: TGTGCCATTGAAGGGACACCGAACACTGAAGCTTTCTTT.